One TCR beta chain is described in this entry. The antigen is unknown. CDR3 length: 12 amino acids. The record originates from a study of CXCR3-negative and CXCR3-positive naive CD8 T cells. Researchers prepared the TRB cDNA libraries using 5' RACE with UMI labels. TCRdb re-called the 5' RACE reads; one entry per CDR3 protein, DNA not given. The sample table includes about 39,000 distinct CDR3 sequences. Findings and caveats of the study: TRB CDR3 properties indicated TCR strength, while surface CD5 was similar across naive subsets. CXCR3-negative and CXCR3-positive naive cells shared comparable TRBV-TRBJ usage, but memory cells did not.

The gene calls are TRBV12-3 or TRBV12-4 and TRBJ2-1. The TCR comes from a human donor in good health. Some clones in this sample may be carry-over from other donors' samples. Sequencing was done on a sample of memory CD8+ T cells from blood. The CDR3: CASSSAHNEQFF.